This TCR beta chain was identified in a study of blood T cell repertoires in COVID-19 (dated by TCRdb to between 2020 and 2021). The study in broad terms: The collaborator samples originated in the United States, Italy and Spain and spanned the acute and convalescent phases of COVID-19. The prospective study material was composed of cDNA or gDNA derived from T cells, B-cell-depleted T cells, or PBMCs. Subjects who had been exposed to COVID-19, were actively infected with it, or had recovered from it provided the deeply sampled blood TCRbeta repertoires that made up the dataset. A freely available public database, intended as a resource for researchers studying the immune response to SARS-CoV-2, is where the repertoires were released. The samples were drawn from two sources: the first 160 participants of the ongoing ImmuneRACE study, and 1,200 or so subjects contributed by 6 global collaborators. Sample metadata almost always included a de-identified subject ID, COVID-19 status, age in years and sex. Where HLA class I and class II types were available, the types were taken from metadata supplied by the sample provider, not from assay-based typing.

Paper-wide results and their limitations: Clinical and demographic metadata were provided uncurated, with the amount varying by source and participant.

As regards this clone: Its antigen is still unknown. Within one base of it there is no much larger clone, and no base qualities were kept.

From the cysteine up to the phenylalanine, the CDR3 has a length of 17 residues. Only the CDR3 DNA is retained, 51 bases long and in frame from the first base. Relative to germline, V is 4 bases shorter and J is 4 bases shorter, with 22 bases between their ends. Via the germline V gene (reference sequence), CDR1 is LNHDA and CDR2 SQIVND. TCRbeta CDR3 regions were amplified from genomic DNA using the immunoSEQ Assay, a bias-controlled multiplex PCR. The paper's processing steps were these. The number of nucleated cells in each sample was estimated from the amplification of reference gene primers within the assay. To quantify the absolute abundance of each unique TCRbeta CDR3 rearrangement, sequence reads were collapsed and filtered. For each sample, productive Simpson clonality was calculated as the square root of Simpson's diversity index across productive rearrangements. TCRdb took this table from immuneACCESS and kept in-frame rearrangements with V and J called. Such tables lack part of the clones; where checked against another copy, unresolved V genes explain under half of the gap, and the rest is unexplained. V and J calls plus clone size are reproduced from that table; the DNA served to infer D and trimming. For this sample there are about 280,000 clones; 80% to 90% appear just once. The ten biggest clones cover approximately 10% of the sample.

A second Seattle source provided samples from volunteer blood donors who had recovered from COVID-19. Each collaborating institution followed its own protocols to collect whole blood in K2EDTA tubes. For TCRbeta analysis, collaborator samples were shipped as frozen whole blood, as isolated PBMCs, or as DNA extracted from either sample type. The chain uses TRBV19 and TRBJ1-2; the D gene identity is not certain. Sequenced sample: peripheral blood. This receptor was obtained from a woman between 50 and 59 years old who had recovered from COVID-19. The CDR3 amino acid sequence is: CASSNPRRGYESYGYTF. The nucleotides are TGTGCCAGTAGTAACCCCCGTCGAGGGTATGAAAGCTATGGCTACACCTTC.